Described below is a single T cell receptor (beta chain) sequence and its context. Its antigen is still unknown. This entry comes from a study of CD39 and CD103 CD8 tumor-infiltrating T cells. Study-level findings and limits: Top 30 DP CD8 TIL clonotypes covered roughly 56-90% of repertoire. Blood and uninvolved lymph node rarely held DP TIL clonotypes.

Sequencing used immunoSEQ multiplex PCR; TCRdb keeps in-frame clones, though not all of them. The sample lists about 3,600 clones, under 80% occurring once. Germline CDR1 and CDR2: SEHNR and FQNEAQ (reference sequence). The CDR3 consists of 14 residues. This chain uses TRBV7-9 with TRBJ2-5; 9 bases line up with TRBD1. The DNA end is a closer match to TRBJ2-7, so the J assignment may be wrong. Sequenced: CD39- CD103- CD8+ T cells sorted from the tumor. The subset was: CD103-CD39- double-negative CD45RA- CD8 T cells. The receptor comes from a human donor with head and neck squamous cell carcinoma. The CDR3 sequence: CASRPGQGRNEQYF. For the CDR3, the DNA is TGTGCCAGCAGACCCGGACAGGGGCGAAACGAGCAGTACTTC.